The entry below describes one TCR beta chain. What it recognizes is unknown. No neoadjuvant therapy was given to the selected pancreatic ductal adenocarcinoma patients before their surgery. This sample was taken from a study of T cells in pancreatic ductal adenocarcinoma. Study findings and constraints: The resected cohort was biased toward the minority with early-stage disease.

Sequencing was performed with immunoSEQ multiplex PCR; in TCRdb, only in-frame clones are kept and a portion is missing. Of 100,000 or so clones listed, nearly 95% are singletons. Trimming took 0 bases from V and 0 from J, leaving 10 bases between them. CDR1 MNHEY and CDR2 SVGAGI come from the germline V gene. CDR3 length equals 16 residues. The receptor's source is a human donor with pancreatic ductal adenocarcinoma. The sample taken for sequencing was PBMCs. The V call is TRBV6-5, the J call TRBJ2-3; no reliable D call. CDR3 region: CASSYSVELSTDTQYF. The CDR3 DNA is TGTGCCAGCAGTTACTCAGTGGAGCTCAGCACAGATACGCAGTATTTT.